The rows below give T cell receptor beta chains drawn from one sample of a study of blood T cells in healthy people across ages. TCRdb itself ran the 5' RACE reads through MiXCR, one entry per CDR3 protein. The sample yields 1.5 million to 2 million distinct CDR3 sequences, roughly 49% seen once. The sequencing input was blood. The receptors shown here come from a woman in her thirties or forties in good health. The CDR3 runs from the conserved cysteine through the conserved F or W. A D gene is named only where the DNA matches it firmly. Clone size is stated in some rows and not others, as once, few, many or a class when expanded.

clone size: .; J gene: TRBJ2-5; D gene: TRBD1; V gene: TRBV20-1; CDR3 DNA: TGCAGTGCTAGAGGCGGGACAGGGGCCGCCGGGACCCAGTACTTC; CDR3 protein: CSARGGTGAAGTQYF
clone size: .; J gene: TRBJ2-4; D gene: .; V gene: TRBV15; CDR3 DNA: TGTGCCACCAGCAGAGATACAGAAATCAAAAACATTCAGTACTTC; CDR3 protein: CATSRDTEIKNIQYF
clone size: few; J gene: TRBJ2-1; D gene: .; V gene: TRBV4-1; CDR3 DNA: TGCGCCAGCAGCCAACACATGACCTCCTACAATGAGCAGTTCTTC; CDR3 protein: CASSQHMTSYNEQFF
clone size: .; J gene: TRBJ2-1; D gene: .; V gene: TRBV5-4; CDR3 DNA: TGTGCCAGCAGCCCGGGACCTCCTTACAATGAGCAGTTCTTC; CDR3 protein: CASSPGPPYNEQFF
clone size: .; J gene: TRBJ2-7; D gene: .; V gene: TRBV5-6; CDR3 DNA: TGTGCCAGCAGGAAGGAGCAAAGCTCCTACGAGCAGTACTTC; CDR3 protein: CASRKEQSSYEQYF
clone size: .; J gene: TRBJ2-5; D gene: TRBD2; V gene: TRBV7-9; CDR3 DNA: TGTGCCAGCAGCTTCGAGCGGGGGGGGAAGGAGACCCAGTACTTC; CDR3 protein: CASSFERGGKETQYF
clone size: .; J gene: TRBJ1-2; D gene: .; V gene: TRBV9; CDR3 DNA: TGTGCCAGCAGTTTTGACCGGACGCATGGCTACACCTTC; CDR3 protein: CASSFDRTHGYTF
clone size: .; J gene: TRBJ2-3; D gene: .; V gene: TRBV24-1; CDR3 DNA: TGTGCCACCACCCAGGGACCAAACACAGATACGCAGTATTTT; CDR3 protein: CATTQGPNTDTQYF
clone size: few; J gene: TRBJ1-2; D gene: TRBD1; V gene: TRBV27; CDR3 DNA: TGTGCCAGCAGTTCCCCCCTTCAACAGGGGAGCAACTATGGCTACACCTTC; CDR3 protein: CASSSPLQQGSNYGYTF
clone size: many; J gene: TRBJ2-5; D gene: TRBD2; V gene: TRBV27; CDR3 DNA: TGTGCCAGCAGTTTATGGGCGGGGGGCTCACAAGAGACCCAGTACTTC; CDR3 protein: CASSLWAGGSQETQYF
clone size: .; J gene: TRBJ2-4; D gene: TRBD1; V gene: TRBV7-2; CDR3 DNA: TGTGCCAGCAGCTTAGTTGGGCAGGGGGCGGCCAAAAACATTCAGTACTTC; CDR3 protein: CASSLVGQGAAKNIQYF
clone size: .; J gene: TRBJ1-2; D gene: .; V gene: TRBV7-6; CDR3 DNA: TGTGCCAGCAGCTTAATATACGGGGATGGCTACACCTTC; CDR3 protein: CASSLIYGDGYTF
clone size: once; J gene: TRBJ1-1; D gene: TRBD1; V gene: TRBV12-3/TRBV12-4; CDR3 DNA: TGTGCCAGCAGTCCGGGGACAGGCGGGGCTGAAGCTTTCTTT; CDR3 protein: CASSPGTGGAEAFF
clone size: .; J gene: TRBJ2-7; D gene: .; V gene: TRBV2; CDR3 DNA: TGTGCCAGCAGGGTACTCTCCCACGAGCAGTACTTC; CDR3 protein: CASRVLSHEQYF
clone size: few; J gene: TRBJ2-5; D gene: .; V gene: TRBV15; CDR3 DNA: TGTGCCACCAGCAGAGATAGGGTGAGGCTCCAAGAGACCCAGTACTTC; CDR3 protein: CATSRDRVRLQETQYF
clone size: .; J gene: TRBJ2-1; D gene: TRBD2; V gene: TRBV15; CDR3 DNA: TGTGCCACCAGCCCCAGGGAGGGAAACCAAGAGACCCAGTTCTTC; CDR3 protein: CATSPREGNQETQFF
clone size: few; J gene: TRBJ2-1; D gene: .; V gene: TRBV4-2; CDR3 DNA: TGTGCCAGCAGCCAAGATGAAGGTAGCGCGGATGAGCAGTTCTTC; CDR3 protein: CASSQDEGSADEQFF
clone size: .; J gene: TRBJ2-3; D gene: .; V gene: TRBV7-2; CDR3 DNA: TGTGCCAGCAACCCGTTCAGGGTGGATACGCAGTATTTT; CDR3 protein: CASNPFRVDTQYF
clone size: few; J gene: TRBJ2-1; D gene: .; V gene: TRBV27; CDR3 DNA: TGTGCCAGCAGTTTATCCAAAAATGAGCAGTTCTTC; CDR3 protein: CASSLSKNEQFF
clone size: .; J gene: TRBJ2-3; D gene: .; V gene: TRBV5-1; CDR3 DNA: TGCGCCAGCAGCTTAAACAGCGGAGGGACAGATACGCAGTATTTT; CDR3 protein: CASSLNSGGTDTQYF
clone size: .; J gene: TRBJ1-5; D gene: TRBD1; V gene: TRBV27; CDR3 DNA: TGTGCCAGCAGTTTAACGACAGGGTCGTGGCAGCCCCAGCATTTT; CDR3 protein: CASSLTTGSWQPQHF
clone size: .; J gene: TRBJ2-2; D gene: .; V gene: TRBV9; CDR3 DNA: TGTGCCAGCAGCGTTAACCCCGGCACCGGGGAGCTGTTTTTT; CDR3 protein: CASSVNPGTGELFF
clone size: few; J gene: TRBJ2-1; D gene: TRBD2; V gene: TRBV2; CDR3 DNA: TGTGCCAGCCATGCTCTTGGACTAGCGGGGGACTATAGGGAGCAGTTCTTC; CDR3 protein: CASHALGLAGDYREQFF
clone size: .; J gene: TRBJ1-4; D gene: .; V gene: TRBV20-1; CDR3 DNA: TGCAGTGCCACCACACGGGATGAAAAACTGTTTTTT; CDR3 protein: CSATTRDEKLFF
clone size: .; J gene: TRBJ2-3; D gene: TRBD2; V gene: TRBV4-3; CDR3 DNA: TGCGCCAGCAGCCATAGCGGGGGACCCACCACAGATACGCAGTATTTT; CDR3 protein: CASSHSGGPTTDTQYF
clone size: .; J gene: TRBJ2-3; D gene: .; V gene: TRBV12-3/TRBV12-4; CDR3 DNA: TGTGCCAGCAGTTTGGTAGTAAGGGCTAGCACAGATGCGCAGTATTTT; CDR3 protein: CASSLVVRASTDAQYF
clone size: .; J gene: TRBJ2-7; D gene: .; V gene: TRBV6-2/TRBV6-3; CDR3 DNA: TGTACCAGCAGTTACTCGGAGGGGATCTACGAGCAGTACTTC; CDR3 protein: CTSSYSEGIYEQYF
clone size: .; J gene: TRBJ2-4; D gene: .; V gene: TRBV2; CDR3 DNA: TGTGCCAGCAGTGACGAGGGGCGAGTCAAGCAGTACTTC; CDR3 protein: CASSDEGRVKQYF
clone size: once; J gene: TRBJ2-1; D gene: .; V gene: TRBV10-3; CDR3 DNA: TGTGCCATCAGACCCGCGTTGACAGAGGCCAATGAGCAGTTCTTC; CDR3 protein: CAIRPALTEANEQFF
clone size: few; J gene: TRBJ2-7; D gene: TRBD2; V gene: TRBV4-3; CDR3 DNA: TGCGCCAGCAGCCAAGAGGGACTAGCCTACGAGCAGTACTTC; CDR3 protein: CASSQEGLAYEQYF
clone size: .; J gene: TRBJ2-6; D gene: .; V gene: TRBV5-1; CDR3 DNA: TGCGCCAGCAGCTTGGACAGGCCTCACCACTCTGGGGCCAACGTCCTGACTTTC; CDR3 protein: CASSLDRPHHSGANVLTF
clone size: few; J gene: TRBJ2-1; D gene: .; V gene: TRBV27; CDR3 DNA: TGTGCCGGGGGGGCGGAGCAGGGGACAAGCTACAATGAGCAGTTCTTC; CDR3 protein: CAGGAEQGTSYNEQFF
clone size: .; J gene: TRBJ1-2; D gene: TRBD1; V gene: TRBV4-3; CDR3 DNA: TGCGCCAGCAGCTTACACCGGGACAGGGGTTTTCTTAGCTCTAACTATGGCTACACCTTC; CDR3 protein: CASSLHRDRGFLSSNYGYTF
clone size: once; J gene: TRBJ1-5; D gene: .; V gene: TRBV5-1; CDR3 DNA: TGCGCCAGCAGCTTGGATGCGGGGTTTGGCCAGCCCCAGCATTTT; CDR3 protein: CASSLDAGFGQPQHF
clone size: few; J gene: TRBJ1-6; D gene: TRBD1; V gene: TRBV20-1; CDR3 DNA: TGCAGTGCCGACTCATTCCGGGACAGGGACACCCTCCACTTT; CDR3 protein: CSADSFRDRDTLHF
clone size: .; J gene: TRBJ2-1; D gene: TRBD2; V gene: TRBV20-1; CDR3 DNA: TGCAGTGCTAGACCTACAATGACTAGCGGGGGACCCCGTCACATCTACAATGAGCAGTTCTTC; CDR3 protein: CSARPTMTSGGPRHIYNEQFF
clone size: few; J gene: TRBJ2-3; D gene: TRBD1; V gene: TRBV12-3/TRBV12-4; CDR3 DNA: TGTGCCAGCAGAATGACAGGGATTAGCACAGATACGCAGTATTTT; CDR3 protein: CASRMTGISTDTQYF
clone size: few; J gene: TRBJ2-1; D gene: .; V gene: TRBV29-1; CDR3 DNA: TGCAGCGTTGCCAGGGCCAGCTCCTACAATGAGCAGTTCTTC; CDR3 protein: CSVARASSYNEQFF
clone size: .; J gene: TRBJ1-2; D gene: .; V gene: TRBV29-1; CDR3 DNA: TGCAGCACATGGCATGGGGGGCCCCTTGGCTACACCTTC; CDR3 protein: CSTWHGGPLGYTF
clone size: .; J gene: TRBJ1-5; D gene: TRBD1; V gene: TRBV6-1; CDR3 DNA: TGTGCCAGCAGCCCCGGGACAGGGGGCCTCGCGGGCAATCAGCCCCAGCATTTT; CDR3 protein: CASSPGTGGLAGNQPQHF